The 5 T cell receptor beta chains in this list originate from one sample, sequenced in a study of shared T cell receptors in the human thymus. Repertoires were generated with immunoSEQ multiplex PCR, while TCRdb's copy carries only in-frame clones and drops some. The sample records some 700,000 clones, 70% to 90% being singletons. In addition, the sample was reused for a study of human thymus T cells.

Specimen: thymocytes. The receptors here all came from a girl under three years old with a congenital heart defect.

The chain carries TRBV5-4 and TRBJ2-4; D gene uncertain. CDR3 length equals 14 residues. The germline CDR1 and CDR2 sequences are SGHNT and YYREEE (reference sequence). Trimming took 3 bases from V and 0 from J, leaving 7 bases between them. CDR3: CASSYNLAKNIQYF. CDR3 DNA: TGTGCCAGCAGCTATAACTTAGCCAAAAACATTCAGTACTTC.

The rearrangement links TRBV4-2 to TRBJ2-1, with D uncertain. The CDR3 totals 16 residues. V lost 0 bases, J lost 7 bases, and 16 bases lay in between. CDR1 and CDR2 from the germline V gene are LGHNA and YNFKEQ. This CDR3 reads CASSQDRRSPLNEQFF. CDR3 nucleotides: TGTGCCAGCAGCCAAGATCGAAGGAGCCCCTTGAATGAGCAGTTCTTC.

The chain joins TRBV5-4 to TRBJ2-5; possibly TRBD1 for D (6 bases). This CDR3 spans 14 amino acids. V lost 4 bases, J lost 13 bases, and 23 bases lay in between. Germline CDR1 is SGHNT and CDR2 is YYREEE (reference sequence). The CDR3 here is CASSEMSGTTHWYF. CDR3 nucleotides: TGTGCCAGCAGCGAAATGTCCGGGACAACCCACTGGTACTTC.

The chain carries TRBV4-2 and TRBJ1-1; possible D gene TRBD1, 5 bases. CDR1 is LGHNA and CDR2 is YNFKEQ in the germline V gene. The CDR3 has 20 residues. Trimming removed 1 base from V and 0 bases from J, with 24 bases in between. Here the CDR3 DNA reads TGTGCCAGCAGCCAAGCCTCCGCCGGTAAGAAACAGGCCCTGAACACTGAAGCTTTCTTT. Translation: CASSQASAGKKQALNTEAFF.

CDR3 sequence: CASSLVVPPGQKSMNTEAFF. CDR3 nucleotides: TGTGCCAGCAGCTTGGTTGTACCACCTGGACAGAAATCCATGAACACTGAAGCTTTCTTT. The genes are TRBV5-8 and TRBJ1-1; D might be TRBD1 (6 bases). Deletions cut 0 bases from V and 0 bases from J, with 24 bases between. The CDR3 consists of 20 residues. Germline CDR1 SGHTS, CDR2 YDEGEE.